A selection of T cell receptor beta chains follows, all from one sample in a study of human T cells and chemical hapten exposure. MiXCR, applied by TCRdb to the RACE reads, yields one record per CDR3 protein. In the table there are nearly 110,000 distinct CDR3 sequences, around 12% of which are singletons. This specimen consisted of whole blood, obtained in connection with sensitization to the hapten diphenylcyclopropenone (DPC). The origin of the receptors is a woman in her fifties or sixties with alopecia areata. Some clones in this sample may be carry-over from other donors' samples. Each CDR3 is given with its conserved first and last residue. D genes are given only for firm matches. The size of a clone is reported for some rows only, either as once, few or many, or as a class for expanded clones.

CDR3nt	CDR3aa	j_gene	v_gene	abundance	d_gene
TGTGCCACCAGTGATGCCCAGGACCGAACCGGGGAGCTGTTTTTT	CATSDAQDRTGELFF	TRBJ2-2	TRBV24-1	NA	NA
TGTGCCAGCTCACCTACTATTTTTACCTACGAGCAGTACTTC	CASSPTIFTYEQYF	TRBJ2-7	TRBV18	many	NA
TGTGCCAGCTCATCTTACCGGGGGCCTGGGAATGAGCAGTTCTTC	CASSSYRGPGNEQFF	TRBJ2-1	TRBV18	NA	NA
TGTGCCAGCAGCACGCTGTCCGGGACTGTTACCTACGAGCAGTACTTC	CASSTLSGTVTYEQYF	TRBJ2-7	TRBV7-2	few	NA
TGTGCCAGCAGTGATACGAACACCGGGGAGCTGTTTTTT	CASSDTNTGELFF	TRBJ2-2	TRBV27	few	NA
TGTGCCAGCTCACCGCCTTGGGGGACAGGGGCAAATCAGCCCCAGCATTTT	CASSPPWGTGANQPQHF	TRBJ1-5	TRBV18	many	TRBD1
TGCAGCGTTGACCTGCTTACCCGCCGGGACACTAGCACAGATACGCAGTATTTT	CSVDLLTRRDTSTDTQYF	TRBJ2-3	TRBV29-1	NA	NA
TGTGCCAGCAGCTTCCCTCCGGGGAAGAATACGGAGACCCAGTACTTC	CASSFPPGKNTETQYF	TRBJ2-5	TRBV11-2	few	NA
TGTGCCAGCAGCCGACGGGTGAGGGGCAGCTCCTATAATTCACCCCTCCACTTT	CASSRRVRGSSYNSPLHF	TRBJ1-6	TRBV6-6	NA	NA
TGTGCCAGCAGCGCAACCGGCGGACAGCGCACAGATACGCAGTATTTT	CASSATGGQRTDTQYF	TRBJ2-3	TRBV9	NA	NA
TGTGCCAGCAGCCAAGAGACAGGCCTCCCCTACGAGCAGTACTTC	CASSQETGLPYEQYF	TRBJ2-7	TRBV14	NA	NA
TGTGCCAGCAGCTTTGAGGTCGGGGAGCTGTTTTTT	CASSFEVGELFF	TRBJ2-2	TRBV7-9	NA	NA
TGCGCCAGCAGCCAAGTCAATTTAAAGGGGTACACTGAAGCTTTCTTT	CASSQVNLKGYTEAFF	TRBJ1-1	TRBV4-1	few	NA
TGTGCCAGCAGCTCCACCGCCGGGACACCCGAGCAGTACTTC	CASSSTAGTPEQYF	TRBJ2-7	TRBV7-6	few	NA
TGTGCCAGCAGCCACGGACTAGCCTACAATGAGCAGTTCTTC	CASSHGLAYNEQFF	TRBJ2-1	TRBV7-9	many	TRBD2
TGTGCCAGCAGTGGTGACAGGGGGAAAAGGTCATGGGGAAACACCATATATTTT	CASSGDRGKRSWGNTIYF	TRBJ1-3	TRBV6-5	NA	TRBD1